This TCR beta chain was found in a study of cytomegalovirus exposure and HLA in healthy donors (dated by TCRdb to about 2017). For the wider study: According to an earlier analysis of 587 of the donors, roughly 180 million T cells yielded approximately 120 million unique TCR beta sequences and roughly 280 Gb of sequence data. An early release that covered roughly 600 HLA-typed donors contained about 290 gigabases of sequencing data and around 80 million unique TCR sequences. The genetic ancestry cluster associated with self-reported Caucasian donors included over 65% of the approximately 430 genotyped donors. The study aimed to test whether signatures of past pathogen exposure could be identified by cataloging public T cell receptors. The study profiled the T cell repertoires of 500 to 800 subjects by immunosequencing and related them to cytomegalovirus serostatus. Along with the roughly 670-subject first cohort, a separate validation cohort of some 130 different subjects was used. To predict cytomegalovirus infection status, the study brought together high-throughput TCR immunosequencing, statistical association of individual TCRs with disease status, and machine learning. To study patterns of TCR occurrence, a later analysis re-analyzed previously published TCR beta repertoires from around 670 donors and added high-resolution HLA genotyping. Rather than using new phenotypic data, the later analysis identified candidate immune exposures from TCR beta sequences and from how often those sequences occurred across donors. An earlier analysis of fewer than 750 of the donors used high-throughput TCR beta sequencing to judge whether each TCR beta V gene segment behaved as functional or pseudogenic. Alongside the repertoire data, information on donor age, sex, ethnicity and CMV serostatus was compiled. A later genetic analysis took genome-wide SNP genotypes for about 60% of the roughly 670 donors and used that subset as a discovery cohort. All discovery cohort repertoires had been generated on a single sequencing platform. Class I and class II HLA loci were covered by the typing at four-digit resolution. Typing coverage varied by locus: about 620-630 donors for A, B, C, DRB1 and DQB1; roughly 560 for DQA1; around 570 for DPA1; fewer than 480 for DPB1. Roughly 5 DR-DQ haplotypes were handled as single units for association and clustering, since linkage in the cohort was strong. On average, around 230,000 unique TCR beta nucleotide sequences were sequenced per donor among 350 to 400 genotyped donors of the cohort, with 15% to 20% of those sequences being non-productive.

Details on this clone: Its antigen has not been determined.

Inclusive of the bounding cysteine and phenylalanine, the CDR3 is 11 residues long. Only the CDR3 region is kept as DNA, spanning 33 bases read in frame from base 1. The CDR1 and CDR2 encoded by the germline V gene are MNHEY and SVGAGI. V drops 6 bases and J drops 7 bases, leaving 9 bases in between. The cohort consisted of 666 healthy bone marrow donors. Cohort members were all nominally healthy when sampled, although unrecorded immune exposures were likely present. The donor was CMV seronegative and belonged to the group of around 400 seronegative cohort members. A peripheral blood sample was collected from each donor, and TCR beta sequencing was performed on peripheral blood mononuclear cells. The Qiagen DNeasy Blood Extraction Kit was used to extract genomic DNA from the blood cell samples. Libraries came from the immunoSEQ multiplex PCR assay. For the multiplex PCR, a mixture combining 60 forward primers for TCR Vbeta segments and 13 reverse primers for TCR Jbeta segments was used. Amplification of the CDR3 region of rearranged TCR beta genes was performed with a multiplex PCR assay on genomic DNA. On the Illumina HiSeq System, the amplified TCR beta libraries were sequenced as 87-base-pair reads. The authors' analysis ran thus. A later analysis counted 65 million to 90 million unique TCR beta chains across the 666 repertoires, and 9 million to 14 million of these chains were shared by at least two donors. Raw reads were error-corrected and collapsed into unique sequences with a nearest-neighbor algorithm that merged closely related sequences to remove PCR and sequencing errors. CDR3 sequences were aligned to IMGT reference sequences to assign V, D and J gene segments. For a sequence to be retained, a match of at least six nucleotides to both a V gene segment and a J gene segment was required. Rearrangements were classified as productive when the CDR3 lacked stop codons and remained in frame with V and J, and all other rearrangements were classified as non-productive. Following IMGT convention, CDR3 was defined as the stretch from the second conserved V-encoded cysteine to the conserved J-encoded phenylalanine. The earlier analysis of 500 to 600 of the donors excluded sequences that lacked an unambiguous match to a single V gene segment. In an earlier analysis of roughly 600 of the donors, a V segment was called functional when productive rearrangements were above 56.7%, and segregating when the standard deviation between donors exceeded 5%. To diagnose cytomegalovirus status from the catalog of TCR beta chain sequences, a statistical classification framework was built. V and J gene assignment, in a later analysis, came from comparing TCR nucleotide sequences with IMGT/GENE-DB human TR gene sequences. The TCRdist pipeline was used in a later analysis to assign CDR3 sequences and most-parsimonious VDJ recombination scenarios. In a later analysis, each TCR beta chain was defined by its CDR3 amino acid sequence together with its V-gene family, and reads lacking a unique V-gene family were excluded. As a way to deal with suspected cross-contamination and a sequencing artifact, a later analysis dropped 450 to 600 nucleotide sequences that were highly shared and had low generation probability. A later analysis calculated a clonal expansion index for each public chain from normalized within-repertoire ranks of inferred template counts. In a later analysis, generation probabilities were computed with a VDJ recombination model fitted to out-of-frame rearrangements, and the resulting probabilities were checked against IGoR. In a later analysis, TCR-TCR, TCR-HLA and TCR-CMV co-occurrence was scored with hypergeometric tests, and a repertoire-size bias correction was applied to TCR pairs. A later analysis estimated false discovery rates by permuting HLA or CMV assignments 20 times. In a later analysis, co-occurring TCRs were grouped using DBSCAN, and TCRdist sequence similarity was added for clustering within HLA-allele-positive subsets. For co-occurrence clustering, repertoires with fewer than 30,000 or more than 120,000 public chains were excluded, along with 5 or 6 repertoires with anomalous nucleotide sharing. The table comes from immuneACCESS by way of TCRdb, which keeps in-frame sequences with V and J called. Part of the clones is missing from these tables; in studies checked, under half for an unresolved V gene and the rest for unknown reasons. D and trimming were read from the DNA, whereas the V and J calls and clone size are those reported in that table. The sample's records list around 76,000 clones. The ten largest clones represent about 4.9% of the sample.

Study-wide findings and limitations: Correlated functional status among segregating V segments might be attributable to linkage disequilibrium, but an unknown experimental factor could not be ruled out. CMV serostatus was the only immune exposure information available for the cohort. An association between a missense DCLRE1C variant and V-gene and J-gene trimming of TCR beta chains was found in a later genetic analysis and replicated in an independent cohort. The classifier was reported to diagnose cytomegalovirus status with high specificity and sensitivity in both the original and validation cohorts. Specific HLA alleles were associated with 15,000 to 20,000 TCR beta sequences at a false discovery rate of 0.05 in a later analysis. According to a later genetic analysis, donors in an Asian-associated ancestry cluster had fewer N-insertions in productive TCRs than the approximately 650-donor mean. A further reported finding was that TCR beta sequences accurately predicted the HLA-A and HLA-B alleles for most subjects in the first cohort. A later analysis found that TCR association rates varied across HLA loci, with DRB1 alleles showing the most associated TCRs and HLA-C alleles the fewest. Because HLA typing was unavailable for some donors at each locus, only the typed subset was used in association tests. According to a later analysis, parvovirus B19, influenza, CMV and Epstein-Barr virus appeared linked to several top co-occurrence clusters. A few of the identified cytomegalovirus-associated TCR beta chains were confirmed in vitro to be specific for cytomegalovirus antigens. A cluster of highly shared sequence variants was judged likely to be a technical artifact of the sequencing pipeline. A total of roughly 160 TCR beta chains were listed by the study as associated with cytomegalovirus. According to a later analysis, most CMV-associated TCR beta chains appeared to be HLA-restricted, and the HLA associations seemed to be driven largely by CMV exposure. The authors suggested that the approach could potentially be generalized to other disease states and immunological phenotypes. In this cohort, only TCR beta chains were sequenced, and detectable features were limited by the absence of alpha or paired-chain data. Most TCR sequences were seen in very few donors, while some public TCRs were found in many individuals. Some IMGT-functional V segments, including TRBV6-2 and TRBV6-3, could not be distinguished by the 87-base-pair reads and were therefore excluded. Assigning TCR associations to individual alleles was difficult when HLA alleles, especially DR and DQ, strongly co-occurred. Because counts were too low, about 17 rarely observed V segments, including chromosome 9 orphons, were excluded from the earlier analysis of roughly 580 of the donors. Broadly in line with IMGT annotations, most TCR beta V segments showed up in productive rearrangements about 87% or about 30% of the time in an earlier analysis of several hundred of the donors. In a later analysis, HLA-associated TCR beta chains showed more clonal expansion and lower generation probabilities than non-associated chains that were equally common. The presence/absence analyses assumed that sequencing depth was roughly uniform across donors, and that assumption may not be true.

The source material was PBMCs. The chain is encoded by TRBV6-5 joined to TRBJ1-1; a confident D gene designation cannot be given. The receptor's source is a man aged 40-55 years in good health and CMV-seronegative. CDR3 sequence: CASRSGLEAFF. The DNA is TGTGCCAGCAGGAGCGGACTTGAAGCTTTCTTT.